The 7 T cell receptor beta chains in this list originate from one sample, sequenced in a study of T cell repertoires in cytomegalovirus infection. TCRdb reanalysed the reads using MiXCR and keeps one entry per CDR3 protein. The sample shows about 310,000 distinct CDR3 sequences, roughly 16% of them seen only once. The source material was PBMCs. These receptors were obtained from a human donor in good health (CMV status not recorded). Some clones in this sample may be carry-over from other donors' samples.

With respect to this clonotype: A read error may be the cause here, since a much bigger clone is one base away. This rearrangement joins TRBV5-5 to TRBJ2-7; no clear D. Trimming stripped 5 bases from V and 0 bases from J, with 3 bases between. The CDR3 runs 11 residues. Germline V lookup: CDR1 SGHKS, CDR2 YYEKEE (reference sequence). The CDR3, as DNA: TGTGCCAGCAGGGTCTCCTACGAGCAGTACTTC. It translates to CASRVSYEQYF. Using reference TRBV5-5 and TRBJ2-7 for the parts outside the CDR3, the full variable domain is DAGVTQSPTHLIKTRGQQVTLRCSPISGHKSVSWYQQVLGQGPQFIFQYYEKEERGRGNFPDRFSARQFPNYSSELNVNALLLGDSALYLCASRVSYEQYFGPGTRLTVT.

This clonotype was seen ten or more times. V usage is TRBV7-6 and J usage is TRBJ1-4; 8 nucleotides line up with TRBD1. Trimming removed 0 bases from V and 7 bases from J; junction bases left unmatched: 7. The CDR3 consists of 16 residues. The germline CDR1 and CDR2 sequences are SGHVS and FNYEAQ. CDR3 nucleotides: TGTGCCAGCAGCTTAGCCAGGGACAGGAGGGTTGAAAAACTGTTTTTT. Protein: CASSLARDRRVEKLFF.

CDR3 in DNA: TGTGCCAGCAGCTTAGGGGGGGCGGCTAATTCACCCCTCCACTTT. The encoded protein is CASSLGGAANSPLHF. V and J are TRBV7-9 and TRBJ1-6; possibly TRBD1 for D (6 bases). The V end was cut by 1 base, the J end by 6 bases, with 10 bases between. CDR1 is SEHNR and CDR2 is FQNEAQ in the germline V gene (reference sequence). This CDR3 region has 15 residues.

This clonotype has a handful of counts. One junction end disagrees with the germline gene, perhaps due to a read error. The chain has TRBV15 and TRBJ1-4; D remains unclear. Per the germline V gene, CDR1 is LNHNV and CDR2 is YYDKDF (reference sequence). CDR3 size: 15 residues. CDR3 coding DNA: TGTGCCACCAGCCGAGACCAGACAACTAATGAAAAACTGTTTTTT. This gives the protein CATSRDQTTNEKLFF.

The table lists this clonotype with a few counts. The chain couples TRBV20-1 to TRBJ1-5; 9 bases fit TRBD1. Unmatched junction bases numbered 14, after V lost 0 bases and J lost 5 bases. Germline CDR1 is DFQATT and CDR2 is SNEGSKA (reference sequence). This CDR3 spans 18 amino acids. The CDR3 bases are TGCAGTGCTAGAGATACCGGGACAGGGAGGAGAAAGGATCAGCCCCAGCATTTT. Translation: CSARDTGTGRRKDQPQHF.

This clonotype was seen more than once but under ten times. The rearrangement joins TRBV6-6 to TRBJ2-3, with D possibly being TRBD2 (5 bases). The CDR3 is made up of 15 amino acids. CDR1 and CDR2 (germline): MNHNY, SVGAGI (reference sequence). With 8 bases removed from V and 0 bases from J, the gap between germline ends came to 15 bases. In DNA, the CDR3 is TGTGCCAGCGTTGTTCACGGGAAGAGCACAGATACGCAGTATTTT. Translation gives CASVVHGKSTDTQYF.

The chain combines TRBV15 with TRBJ2-3; the match to TRBD2 covers 12 bases. The CDR3 has 16 residues. With 4 bases clipped from V and 2 bases from J, the junction kept 4 bases outside the gene matches. The germline V gene has CDR1 LNHNV and CDR2 YYDKDF (reference sequence). Here the CDR3 DNA reads TGTGCCACCAGCACTGGACTAGCGGGGACCACAGATACGCAGTATTTT. Encoded protein: CATSTGLAGTTDTQYF.